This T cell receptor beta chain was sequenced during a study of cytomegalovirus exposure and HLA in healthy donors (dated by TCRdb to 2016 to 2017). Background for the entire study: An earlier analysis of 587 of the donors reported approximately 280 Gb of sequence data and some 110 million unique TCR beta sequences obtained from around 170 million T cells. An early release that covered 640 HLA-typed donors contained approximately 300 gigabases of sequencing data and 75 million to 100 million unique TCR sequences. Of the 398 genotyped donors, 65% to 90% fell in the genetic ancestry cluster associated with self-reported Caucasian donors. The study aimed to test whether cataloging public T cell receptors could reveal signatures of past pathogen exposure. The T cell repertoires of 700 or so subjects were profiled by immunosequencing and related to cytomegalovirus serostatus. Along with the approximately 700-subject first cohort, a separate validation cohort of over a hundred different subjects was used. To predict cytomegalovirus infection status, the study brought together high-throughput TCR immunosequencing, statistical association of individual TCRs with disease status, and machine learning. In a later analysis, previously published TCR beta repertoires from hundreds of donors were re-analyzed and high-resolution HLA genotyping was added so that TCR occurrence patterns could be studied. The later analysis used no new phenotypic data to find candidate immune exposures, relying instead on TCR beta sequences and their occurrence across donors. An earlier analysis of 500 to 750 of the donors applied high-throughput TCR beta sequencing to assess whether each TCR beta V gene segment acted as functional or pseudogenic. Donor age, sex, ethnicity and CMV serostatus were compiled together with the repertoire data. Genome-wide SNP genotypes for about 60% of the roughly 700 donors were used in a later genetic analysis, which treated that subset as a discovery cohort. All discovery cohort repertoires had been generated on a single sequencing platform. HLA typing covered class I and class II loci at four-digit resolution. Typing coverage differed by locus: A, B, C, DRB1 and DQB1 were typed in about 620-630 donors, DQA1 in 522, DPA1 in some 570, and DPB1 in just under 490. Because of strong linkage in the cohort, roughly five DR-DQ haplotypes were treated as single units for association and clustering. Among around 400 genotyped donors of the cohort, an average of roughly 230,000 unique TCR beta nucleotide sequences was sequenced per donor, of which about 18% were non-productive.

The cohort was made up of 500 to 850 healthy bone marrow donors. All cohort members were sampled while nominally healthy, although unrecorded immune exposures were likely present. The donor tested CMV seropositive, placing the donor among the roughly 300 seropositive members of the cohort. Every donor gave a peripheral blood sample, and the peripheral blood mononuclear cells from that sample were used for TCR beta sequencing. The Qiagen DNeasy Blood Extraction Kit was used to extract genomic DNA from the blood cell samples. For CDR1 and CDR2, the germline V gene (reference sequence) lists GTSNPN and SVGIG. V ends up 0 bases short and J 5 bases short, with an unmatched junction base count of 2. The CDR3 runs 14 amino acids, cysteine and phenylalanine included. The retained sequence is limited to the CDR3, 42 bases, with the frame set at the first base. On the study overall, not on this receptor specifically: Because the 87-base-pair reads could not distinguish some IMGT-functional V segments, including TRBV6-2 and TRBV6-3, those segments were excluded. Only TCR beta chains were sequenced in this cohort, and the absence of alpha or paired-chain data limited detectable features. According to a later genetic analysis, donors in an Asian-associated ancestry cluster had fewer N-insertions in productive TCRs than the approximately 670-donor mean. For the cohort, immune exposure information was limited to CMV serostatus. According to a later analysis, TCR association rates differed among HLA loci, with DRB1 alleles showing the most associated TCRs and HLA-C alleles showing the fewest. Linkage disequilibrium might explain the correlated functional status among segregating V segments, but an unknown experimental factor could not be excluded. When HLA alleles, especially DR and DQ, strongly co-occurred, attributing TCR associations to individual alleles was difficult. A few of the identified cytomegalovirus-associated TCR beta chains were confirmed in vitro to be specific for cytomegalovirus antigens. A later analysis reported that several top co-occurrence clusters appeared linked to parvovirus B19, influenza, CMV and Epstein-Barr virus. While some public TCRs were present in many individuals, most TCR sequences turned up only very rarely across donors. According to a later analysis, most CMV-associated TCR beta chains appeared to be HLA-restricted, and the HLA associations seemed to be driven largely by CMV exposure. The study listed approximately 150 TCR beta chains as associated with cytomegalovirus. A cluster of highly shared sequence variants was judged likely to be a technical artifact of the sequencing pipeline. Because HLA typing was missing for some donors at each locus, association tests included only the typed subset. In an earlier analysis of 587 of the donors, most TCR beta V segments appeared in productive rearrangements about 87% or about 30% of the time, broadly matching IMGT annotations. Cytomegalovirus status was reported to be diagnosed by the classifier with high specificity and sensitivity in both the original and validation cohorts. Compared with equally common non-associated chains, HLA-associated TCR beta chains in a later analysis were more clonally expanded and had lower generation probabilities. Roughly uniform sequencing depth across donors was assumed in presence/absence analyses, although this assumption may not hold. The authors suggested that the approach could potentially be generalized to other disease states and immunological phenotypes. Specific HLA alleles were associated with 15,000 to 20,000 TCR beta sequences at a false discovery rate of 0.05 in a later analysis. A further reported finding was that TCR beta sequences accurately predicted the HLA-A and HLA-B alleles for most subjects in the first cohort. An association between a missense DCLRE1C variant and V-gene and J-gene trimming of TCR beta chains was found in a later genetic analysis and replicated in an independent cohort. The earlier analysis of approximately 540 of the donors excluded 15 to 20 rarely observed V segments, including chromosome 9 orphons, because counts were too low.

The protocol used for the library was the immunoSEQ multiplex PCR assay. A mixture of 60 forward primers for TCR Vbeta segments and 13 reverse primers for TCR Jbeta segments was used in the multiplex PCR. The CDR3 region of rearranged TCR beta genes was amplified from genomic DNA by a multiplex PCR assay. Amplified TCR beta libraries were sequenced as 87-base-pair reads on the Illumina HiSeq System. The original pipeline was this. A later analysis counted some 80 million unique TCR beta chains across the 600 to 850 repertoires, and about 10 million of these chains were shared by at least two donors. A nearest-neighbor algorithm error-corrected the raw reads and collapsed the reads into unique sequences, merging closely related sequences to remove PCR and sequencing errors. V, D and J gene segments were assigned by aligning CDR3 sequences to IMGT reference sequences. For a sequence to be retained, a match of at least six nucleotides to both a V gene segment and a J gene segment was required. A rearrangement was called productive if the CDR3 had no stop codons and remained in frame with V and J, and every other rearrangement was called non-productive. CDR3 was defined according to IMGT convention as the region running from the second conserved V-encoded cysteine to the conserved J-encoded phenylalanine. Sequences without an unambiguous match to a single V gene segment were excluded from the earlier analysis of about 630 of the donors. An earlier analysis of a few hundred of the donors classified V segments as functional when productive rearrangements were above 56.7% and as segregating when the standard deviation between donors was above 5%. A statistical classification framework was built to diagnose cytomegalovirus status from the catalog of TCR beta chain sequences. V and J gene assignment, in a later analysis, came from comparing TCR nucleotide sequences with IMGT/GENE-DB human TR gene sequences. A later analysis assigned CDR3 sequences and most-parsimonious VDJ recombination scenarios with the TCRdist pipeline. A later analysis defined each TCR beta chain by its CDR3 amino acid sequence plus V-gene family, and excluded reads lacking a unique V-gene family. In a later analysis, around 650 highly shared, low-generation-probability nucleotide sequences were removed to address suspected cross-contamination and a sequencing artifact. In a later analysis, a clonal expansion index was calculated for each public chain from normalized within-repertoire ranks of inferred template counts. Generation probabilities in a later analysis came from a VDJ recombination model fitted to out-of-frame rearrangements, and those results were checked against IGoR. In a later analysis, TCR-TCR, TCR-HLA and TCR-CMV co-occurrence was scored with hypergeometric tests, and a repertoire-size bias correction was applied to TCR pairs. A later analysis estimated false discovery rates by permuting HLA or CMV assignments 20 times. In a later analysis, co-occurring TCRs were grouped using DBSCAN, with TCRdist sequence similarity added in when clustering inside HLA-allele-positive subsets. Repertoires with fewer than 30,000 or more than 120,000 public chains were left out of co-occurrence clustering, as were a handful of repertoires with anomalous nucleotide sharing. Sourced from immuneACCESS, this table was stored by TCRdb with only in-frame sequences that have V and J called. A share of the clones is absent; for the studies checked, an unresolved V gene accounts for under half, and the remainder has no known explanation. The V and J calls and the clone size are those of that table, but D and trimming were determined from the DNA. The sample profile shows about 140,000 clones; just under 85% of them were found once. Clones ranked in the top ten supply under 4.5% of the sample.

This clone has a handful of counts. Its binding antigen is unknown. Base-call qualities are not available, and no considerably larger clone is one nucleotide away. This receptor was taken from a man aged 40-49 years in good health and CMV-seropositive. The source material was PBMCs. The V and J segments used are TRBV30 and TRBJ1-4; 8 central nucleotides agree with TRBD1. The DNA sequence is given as TGTGCCTGGAGTGTAGGACAGGGCAATGAAAAACTGTTTTTT. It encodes CAWSVGQGNEKLFF.